The source of this T cell receptor beta chain is a study of T cell changes during pregnancy in multiple sclerosis. The assay was immunoSEQ multiplex PCR, and TCRdb's table has in-frame clones only and misses some. The table has around 50,000 clones, 80% to 90% seen once. V was shortened by 6 bases and J by 3 bases, with 11 bases between the two germline ends. CDR3 length: 13 residues. CDR1 PRHDT and CDR2 FYEKMQ come from the germline V gene (reference sequence). This specimen was CD8+ T cells from peripheral blood mononuclear cells, taken in the second trimester of pregnancy. This clonotype was sampled from a female donor with multiple sclerosis, enrolled in a pregnancy study. This rearrangement joins TRBV13 to TRBJ1-2; D is unclear. The CDR3 region has the DNA TGTGCCAGCAGTTCCAACCGGGACTATGGCTACACCTTC. Encoded protein: CASSSNRDYGYTF.